These T cell receptor beta chains were read from a single sample in a study of chemoradiotherapy in HPV16-positive cancers. Libraries were prepared by immunoSEQ multiplex PCR; TCRdb keeps only in-frame clonotypes and omits some of them. The profile covers about 68,000 clones, with roughly 90% appearing a single time and 4% to 5% taken by the ten largest. The input for sequencing was blood, taken from a patient who underwent chemoradiotherapy. These receptors were obtained from a human donor with HPV-associated anogenital cancer. The CDR3 runs from the conserved cysteine through the conserved F or W. A D gene is named only where the DNA matches it firmly. Size values are once, few and many counts, or a class for expanded clones, and some rows have none.

V: TRBV19
J: TRBJ1-1
D: NA
size: NA
CDR3: CASSITIGWNTEAFF
DNA: TGTGCCAGTAGTATAACCATCGGGTGGAACACTGAAGCTTTCTTT

V: TRBV19
J: TRBJ2-1
D: NA
size: few
CDR3: CASSLGVGPNEQFF
DNA: TGTGCCAGTAGTCTCGGGGTAGGCCCTAATGAGCAGTTCTTC

V: TRBV7-8
J: TRBJ2-2
D: NA
size: NA
CDR3: CASSPVGGADTGELFF
DNA: TGTGCCAGCAGCCCTGTCGGGGGCGCGGACACCGGGGAGCTGTTTTTT

V: TRBV9
J: TRBJ2-1
D: TRBD2
size: NA
CDR3: CASSVSSGGYNEQFF
DNA: TGTGCCAGCAGCGTCTCTAGCGGGGGCTACAATGAGCAGTTCTTC

V: TRBV27
J: TRBJ1-1
D: NA
size: NA
CDR3: CASSSKRFPMNTEAFF
DNA: TGTGCCAGCAGTTCCAAGCGGTTCCCCATGAACACTGAAGCTTTCTTT

V: TRBV5-5
J: TRBJ2-7
D: TRBD1
size: NA
CDR3: CASSFPGQGAYEQYF
DNA: TGTGCCAGCAGCTTCCCGGGACAGGGGGCGTACGAGCAGTACTTC

V: TRBV6-1
J: TRBJ1-6
D: TRBD1
size: NA
CDR3: CASSGPTGGLYNSPLHF
DNA: TGTGCCAGCAGTGGACCAACAGGGGGCCTCTATAATTCACCCCTCCACTTT

V: TRBV23-1
J: TRBJ2-5
D: TRBD1
size: once
CDR3: CASSSGQQETQYF
DNA: TGCGCCAGCAGCTCGGGACAGCAAGAGACCCAGTACTTC

V: TRBV14
J: TRBJ2-1
D: TRBD2
size: few
CDR3: CASSQTGTSVSYEQFF
DNA: TGTGCCAGCAGCCAGACTGGGACTAGCGTATCATATGAGCAGTTCTTC

V: TRBV7-6
J: TRBJ1-3
D: NA
size: NA
CDR3: CASSLGEGVNTIYF
DNA: TGTGCCAGCAGCTTGGGGGAGGGTGTGAACACCATATATTTT

V: TRBV6-5
J: TRBJ1-2
D: NA
size: NA
CDR3: CASSYSGGSVQGYTF
DNA: TGTGCCAGCAGTTACTCTGGGGGCTCGGTTCAAGGCTACACCTTC

V: TRBV5-4
J: TRBJ2-7
D: TRBD1
size: NA
CDR3: CASSFSPGQNYEQYF
DNA: TGTGCCAGCAGCTTCTCTCCGGGACAGAACTACGAGCAGTACTTC

V: TRBV4-2
J: TRBJ2-7
D: TRBD2
size: NA
CDR3: CASRPELAGGYEQYF
DNA: TGTGCTAGCAGACCCGAGCTAGCGGGGGGTTACGAGCAGTACTTC

V: TRBV4-1
J: TRBJ2-1
D: NA
size: NA
CDR3: CASSRNLGGEQFF
DNA: TGCGCCAGCAGCCGGAACCTGGGGGGTGAGCAGTTCTTC

V: TRBV4-2
J: TRBJ2-5
D: NA
size: NA
CDR3: CASSPGSRKETQYF
DNA: TGTGCCAGCAGCCCTGGGAGTCGAAAAGAGACCCAGTACTTC

V: TRBV7-2
J: TRBJ1-2
D: NA
size: NA
CDR3: CASSPDGGDYGYTF
DNA: TGTGCCAGCAGCCCAGACGGGGGGGACTATGGCTACACCTTC